This T cell receptor beta chain was sequenced during a study of T cell clonality in common variable immunodeficiency. This clone came up many times. The antigen is undetermined. The observed sequence ends 3 residues before the CDR3 terminus, with the missing tail filled in from the germline J gene. Each donor provided roughly 4.5 to 8.5 ml of heparinized whole blood. General observations from the study: Reportedly, TCR beta sequences from common variable immunodeficiency showed fewer deletions and N-nucleotide insertions. CVID subjects showed higher TCRbeta clonality than healthy controls.

This CDR3 has 15 residues. V was clipped by 6 bases and J by 2 bases, with 17 bases between them. Germline loops: CDR1 SGHRS, CDR2 YFSETQ. Sequencing input was equivalent genomic DNA from CVID and controls. TCRdb's copy holds only in-frame clones and misses some; the assay was immunoSEQ multiplex PCR. Recorded here are about 35,000 clones, none singletons. The specimen sequenced was peripheral blood mononuclear cells. V and J are TRBV5-1 and TRBJ1-1; no reliable D call. The source of this sequence is a person between 18 and 75 years old in good health. The sequenced part of the CDR3 DNA is TGCGCCAGCACCCTTTCCGCGGTGGCCAACACTGAA. Translating gives CASTLSAVANTE. The complete CDR3 sequence is CASTLSAVANTEAFF.